The 23 T cell receptor beta chains below were found in one sample sequenced in a study of CD4 T cells in relation to SARS-CoV-2 and coronaviruses. Before the COVID-19 pandemic, during about 2011-2019, CD4+ T cells were taken from unexposed donors. After approximately ten days of culture, CD4+ T cells were isolated. Repertoires were generated with immunoSEQ multiplex PCR, while TCRdb's copy carries only in-frame clones and drops some. The sample carries roughly 20,000 clones, about three fifths recorded once. Antigens of these TCRs are unknown. Sequencing was performed on CD4+ T cells from PBMCs, cultured in vitro. The receptors originated from a human donor in good health.

The rearrangement uses TRBV24-1 and TRBJ2-3; D may be TRBD1 or TRBD2 (5 bases each). Trimming shortened V by 0 bases and J by 6 bases, and 15 bases separated the two germline ends. Germline V gene data show CDR1 as KGHDR and CDR2 as SFDVKD. There are 16 residues in the CDR3. CDR3 nucleotide sequence: TGTGCCACCAGTGATTTGAGGGACCACCTCAAGGATACGCAGTATTTT. It yields the protein CATSDLRDHLKDTQYF.

The genes are TRBV6-5 and TRBJ2-3; D is undetermined. From germline, CDR1 is MNHEY and CDR2 SVGAGI. V was shortened by 2 bases and J by 2 bases, with 11 bases between the two germline ends. This CDR3 region has 15 residues. The CDR3 loop is CASSYGYFSTDTQYF. In DNA form, the CDR3 reads TGTGCCAGCAGTTACGGCTACTTTTCCACAGATACGCAGTATTTT.

The chain is built from TRBV10-3 and TRBJ2-4, with 8 bases that match TRBD1. The CDR3 spans 14 residues. Trimming took 10 bases from V and 8 from J; bases not matched to a gene: 13. Germline lookup yields CDR1 ENHRY and CDR2 SYGVKD. The CDR3 DNA follows: TGTGCCACCTTAGCGGACAGGGAATTGGACATTCAGTACTTC. Translated: CATLADRELDIQYF.

This clone was picked up a small number of times. The CDR3 bases are TGTGCTAGTGGGCCTAGCGGGAGGGCCGACAAAAACATTCAGTACTTC. Translation gives CASGPSGRADKNIQYF. The chain joins TRBV12-5 to TRBJ2-4, with 12 bases fitting TRBD2. Trimming at V came to 6 bases and at J to 3 bases, leaving 6 bases not matched to a gene. The CDR3 runs 16 residues. The V gene's germline CDR1 is LGHNT and CDR2 FRNRAP.

The chain recombines TRBV7-8 with TRBJ2-1; 8 bases map to TRBD1. From germline, CDR1 is SGHVS and CDR2 FQNEAQ. V gave up 8 bases and J gave up 5 bases; unmatched junction bases: 8. This CDR3 has 14 residues. The CDR3 nucleotides are TGTGCCAGCTTCGGACAGGGCCGCAACAATGAGCAGTTCTTC. As protein: CASFGQGRNNEQFF.

This chain connects TRBV19 to TRBJ1-6, with no clear D. CDR3 length: 14 amino acids. Germline V gene data show CDR1 as LNHDA and CDR2 as SQIVND (reference sequence). Trimming left V 3 bases short and J 0 bases short, with 3 bases between. The CDR3 region is CASSIGSYNSPLHF. As DNA, the CDR3 is TGTGCCAGTAGTATCGGCTCCTATAATTCACCCCTCCACTTT.

This clone was seen a handful of times. The chain joins TRBV19 to TRBJ1-5; 8 nucleotides line up with TRBD1. Unmatched junction bases numbered 13, after V lost 5 bases and J lost 7 bases. CDR1 LNHDA and CDR2 SQIVND come from the germline V gene (reference sequence). This CDR3 contains 16 residues. The CDR3 DNA reads TGTGCCAGTAGTGACCTCGGACAGGGCATCACCCAGCCCCAGCATTTT. Its protein product is CASSDLGQGITQPQHF.

The rearrangement joins TRBV6-4 to TRBJ2-2, with 12 positions matching TRBD2. The CDR3 spans 17 residues. Germline V gene data show CDR1 as MRHNA and CDR2 as SNTAGT. V lost 5 bases, J lost 1 base, and 5 bases stayed unmatched. The CDR3 DNA reads TGTGCCAGCAGTACAGGACTAGCGGGAAAGAACACCGGGGAGCTGTTTTTT. This sequence encodes CASSTGLAGKNTGELFF.

The chain is built from TRBV4-3 and TRBJ1-4; D gene uncertain. CDR3 size: 17 residues. Trimming cost V 0 bases and J 5 bases, with 16 bases left between them. Germline loops: CDR1 LGHNA, CDR2 YSLEER. The CDR3 DNA sequence: TGCGCCAGCAGCCAAGAGAGGCGGGGTAGCTTGAATGAAAAACTGTTTTTT. Encoded protein: CASSQERRGSLNEKLFF.

This chain links TRBV29-1 with TRBJ2-6; no clear D gene. The germline gives CDR1 SQVTM, CDR2 ANQGSEA. V was trimmed by 6 bases and J by 0 bases, leaving 6 bases between them. The CDR3 runs 13 residues. The CDR3 reads CSVTDSGANVLTF. For the CDR3, the DNA is TGCAGCGTCACGGACTCTGGGGCCAACGTCCTGACTTTC.

CDR3 protein: CASSDGSSSREQYF. The CDR3 region has the DNA TGCGCCAGCAGTGATGGGTCCTCATCCCGCGAGCAGTACTTC. The chain recombines TRBV10-1 with TRBJ2-7; D not certain. CDR3 length: 14 residues. Between the trimmed V and J ends, which lost 3 bases and 6 bases, there was a span of 15 bases. The germline gives CDR1 WNHNN, CDR2 SYGVQD (reference sequence).

CDR3 nucleotides: TGTGCCAGCAGTAGTAGGGCCAACACTGAAGCTTTCTTT. It is translated as CASSSRANTEAFF. The V and J genes are TRBV21-1 and TRBJ1-1. TRBV21-1 is flagged as a pseudogene. The CDR3 is made up of 13 amino acids.

In its sample, this clone was seen once. The chain has TRBV3-1 (or the pseudogene TRBV3-2) and TRBJ2-7, with D perhaps TRBD2 (6 bases). From germline, CDR1 is LGHDT and CDR2 YNNKEL (reference sequence). Trimming took 2 bases from V and 6 from J, leaving 11 bases between them. The CDR3 spans 13 residues. The CDR3 here is CASSQPGRLEQYF. The CDR3 coding sequence is TGTGCCAGCAGCCAACCCGGGAGACTCGAGCAGTACTTC.

This clone was counted only a few times. The J gene is TRBJ1-6, the V gene TRBV2; 7 positions agree with TRBD1. This CDR3 is built from 14 residues. Germline V lookup: CDR1 SNHLY, CDR2 FYNNEI. The V and J ends lost 6 bases and 7 bases, in that order; junction bases with no gene match: 6. CDR3 coding DNA: TGTGCCAGCAGCCAGGGGGACATAAATTCACCCCTCCACTTT. Protein product: CASSQGDINSPLHF.

The J gene is TRBJ2-3, the V gene TRBV7-8, with D perhaps matching TRBD2 (6 bases). Germline CDR1 SGHVS, CDR2 FQNEAQ. V lost 4 bases, J lost 2 bases, and 13 bases lay in between. The CDR3 sequence is 15 residues long. The CDR3 reads CASSSRGLYTDTQYF. The CDR3, as DNA: TGTGCCAGCAGCTCGCGGGGACTCTACACAGATACGCAGTATTTT.

This clone has just a few counts. The chain's CDR3 is CAWSRGEDQPQHF. The CDR3 DNA reads TGTGCCTGGAGTAGAGGAGAGGATCAGCCCCAGCATTTT. The chain recombines TRBV30 with TRBJ1-5; D uncertain. This CDR3 contains 13 residues. Per germline, CDR1 GTSNPN and CDR2 SVGIG (reference sequence). Trimming shortened V by 2 bases and J by 5 bases, and 10 bases separated the two germline ends.

The CDR3 region has the DNA TGCGCCAGCAGGGGGGCGAGCGATCAGCCCCAGCATTTT. Amino acid sequence: CASRGASDQPQHF. V and J are TRBV5-1 and TRBJ1-5; D is possibly TRBD1 (6 bases). This CDR3 region has 13 residues. V dropped 5 bases and J dropped 5 bases, with 11 bases sitting between them. Germline CDR1 and CDR2: SGHRS and YFSETQ.

CDR3 DNA: TGTGCCAGCAGCCCTGTCCTCTCCTCTGGAAACACCATATATTTT. It is translated as CASSPVLSSGNTIYF. This chain connects TRBV3-1 (or the pseudogene TRBV3-2) to TRBJ1-3; D gene ambiguous. Germline V lookup: CDR1 LGHDT, CDR2 YNNKEL (reference sequence). The CDR3 loop spans 15 amino acids. V dropped 4 bases and J dropped 0 bases, with 10 bases sitting between them.

V is TRBV6-1 and J is TRBJ1-5; D perhaps matches TRBD1 (5 bases). The CDR3 is made up of 16 amino acids. Germline V gene lookup returns CDR1 MNHNS and CDR2 SASEGT. Trimming cost V 2 bases and J 3 bases, with 14 bases left between them. The CDR3 nucleotides read TGTGCCAGCAGTGAAAAGAGGGACGGCTTCAATCAGCCCCAGCATTTT. As protein: CASSEKRDGFNQPQHF.

This clone occurred a few times. The chain is built from TRBV2 and TRBJ1-4; D remains ambiguous. The CDR3 loop spans 12 amino acids. From germline, CDR1 is SNHLY and CDR2 FYNNEI. The V and J ends lost 2 bases and 5 bases respectively, with 3 bases between them. The CDR3: CASSEQNEKLFF. Here the CDR3 DNA reads TGTGCCAGCAGTGAACAGAATGAAAAACTGTTTTTT.

The V gene is TRBV5-1, the J gene TRBJ2-5; 9 bases are shared with TRBD2. Germline V CDR1 and CDR2: SGHRS, YFSETQ. V shed 3 bases, J shed 3 bases, and the junction held 0 bases outside the gene matches. The CDR3 is made up of 13 amino acids. The CDR3 sequence is CASSWTSEETQYF. The CDR3 DNA reads as TGCGCCAGCAGCTGGACTAGCGAAGAGACCCAGTACTTC. Full variable domain (rest looked up from reference TRBV5-1 and TRBJ2-5): KAGVTQTPRYLIKTRGQQVTLSCSPISGHRSVSWYQQTPGQGLQFLFEYFSETQRNKGNFPGRFSGRQFSNSRSEMNVSTLELGDSALYLCASSWTSEETQYFGPGTRLLVL.

In this sample, this clone turned up a few times. The genes are TRBV29-1 and TRBJ2-1, with 8 bases fitting TRBD1. Germline lookup yields CDR1 SQVTM and CDR2 ANQGSEA. CDR3 size: 15 residues. Losses at the gene ends were 6 bases for V and 8 bases for J; bases not matched to a gene: 15. CDR3 residues: CSVRTGFGVFDEQFF. The CDR3 DNA is TGCAGCGTCCGGACAGGGTTTGGTGTATTCGATGAGCAGTTCTTC.

The chain combines TRBV7-9 with TRBJ2-1; tentative D call: TRBD1 (6 bases). Trimming shortened V by 1 base and J by 0 bases, and 10 bases separated the two germline ends. Germline values: CDR1 SEHNR, CDR2 FQNEAQ (reference sequence). The CDR3 runs to 16 residues. The CDR3 sequence: CASSLGTVLSYNEQFF. The CDR3 nucleotides read TGTGCCAGCAGCTTAGGGACAGTCCTCTCCTACAATGAGCAGTTCTTC. Together with reference TRBV7-9 and TRBJ2-1, the CDR3 gives the full variable domain: DTGVSQNPRHKITKRGQNVTFRCDPISEHNRLYWYRQTLGQGPEFLTYFQNEAQLEKSRLLSDRFSAERPKGSFSTLEIQRTEQGDSAMYLCASSLGTVLSYNEQFFGPGTRLTVL.